The rows below give T cell receptor beta chains drawn from one sample of a study of T cells after somatic rescue of genetic block. Sequencing was performed with immunoSEQ multiplex PCR; in TCRdb, only in-frame clones are kept and a portion is missing. In the table there are 55,000 to 75,000 clones, approximately 90% of which are singletons. Sequencing was done on a sample of peripheral blood mononuclear cells (PBMCs). Every receptor here comes from a middle-aged man. Each CDR3 is given with its conserved first and last residue. Each record gives: clone size, D gene, J gene, V gene, CDR3 protein, CDR3 DNA. A D gene is named only where the DNA matches it firmly. Rows give clone size only sometimes, using once, few, many, or a class for an expanded clone.

once,.,TRBJ2-5,TRBV18,CASSLQGREAQYF,TGTGCCAGCTCACTACAGGGGAGGGAGGCCCAGTACTTC
.,.,TRBJ1-2,TRBV19,CASNVQGRGSGYTF,TGTGCCTCGAATGTTCAGGGCAGGGGTTCTGGCTACACCTTC
.,TRBD2,TRBJ2-1,TRBV5-6,CASSSLAGGPGDEQFF,TGTGCCAGCAGCTCACTAGCGGGGGGGCCAGGGGATGAGCAGTTCTTC
.,.,TRBJ1-1,TRBV15,CATRRRDAVNTEAFF,TGTGCCACCAGACGCCGGGACGCTGTGAACACTGAAGCTTTCTTT
.,TRBD1,TRBJ2-1,TRBV6-6,CASSPLRTGARYEQFF,TGTGCCAGCAGCCCCCTAAGGACAGGGGCTCGGTATGAGCAGTTCTTC
.,TRBD2,TRBJ2-5,TRBV5-1,CASSLWGGEETQYF,TGCGCCAGCAGCTTGTGGGGAGGGGAAGAGACCCAGTACTTC
.,.,TRBJ1-3,TRBV30,CAWSAGDSGNTIYF,TGTGCCTGGAGCGCAGGGGACTCTGGAAACACCATATATTTT
.,TRBD1,TRBJ1-1,TRBV30,CAWTGTGAPNTEAFF,TGTGCCTGGACTGGGACAGGGGCCCCGAACACTGAAGCTTTCTTT
few,TRBD1,TRBJ2-7,TRBV5-4,CASTSGTGHEQYF,TGTGCCAGCACCTCCGGGACAGGGCACGAGCAGTACTTC
.,TRBD1,TRBJ1-6,TRBV5-1,CASSADRTLGNSPLHF,TGCGCCAGCAGCGCGGACAGGACCCTTGGTAATTCACCCCTCCACTTT
.,.,TRBJ2-7,TRBV5-5,CASSLQGHYEQYF,TGTGCCAGCAGCTTGCAGGGGCACTACGAGCAGTACTTC
.,.,TRBJ1-2,TRBV15,CATSRVLDRLNGYTF,TGTGCCACCAGCAGAGTCCTAGACAGGCTAAATGGCTACACCTTC
.,TRBD1,TRBJ1-4,TRBV15,CATSVGTGTGATNEKLFF,TGTGCCACCAGCGTGGGAACCGGGACAGGAGCAACTAATGAAAAACTGTTTTTT
.,TRBD2,TRBJ2-1,TRBV9,CASSTRTSGGYNEQFF,TGTGCCAGCAGCACCCGGACTAGCGGGGGGTACAATGAGCAGTTCTTC